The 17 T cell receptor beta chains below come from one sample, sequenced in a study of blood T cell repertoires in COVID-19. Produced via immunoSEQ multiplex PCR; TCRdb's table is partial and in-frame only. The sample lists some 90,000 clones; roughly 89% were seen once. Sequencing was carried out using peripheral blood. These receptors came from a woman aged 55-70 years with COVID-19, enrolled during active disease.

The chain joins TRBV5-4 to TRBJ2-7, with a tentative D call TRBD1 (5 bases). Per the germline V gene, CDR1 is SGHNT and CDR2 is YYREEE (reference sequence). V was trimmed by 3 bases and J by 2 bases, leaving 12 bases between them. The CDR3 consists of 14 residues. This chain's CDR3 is CASSSWAGPYEQYF. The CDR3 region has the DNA TGTGCCAGCAGCTCCTGGGCAGGGCCCTACGAGCAGTACTTC.

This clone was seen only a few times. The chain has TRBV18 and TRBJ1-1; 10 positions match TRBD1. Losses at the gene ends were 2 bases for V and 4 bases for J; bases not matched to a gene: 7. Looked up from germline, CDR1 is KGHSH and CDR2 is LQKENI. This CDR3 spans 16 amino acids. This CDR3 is CASSPRGTGAGTEAFF. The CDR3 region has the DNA TGTGCCAGCTCACCAAGGGGGACAGGGGCGGGCACTGAAGCTTTCTTT.

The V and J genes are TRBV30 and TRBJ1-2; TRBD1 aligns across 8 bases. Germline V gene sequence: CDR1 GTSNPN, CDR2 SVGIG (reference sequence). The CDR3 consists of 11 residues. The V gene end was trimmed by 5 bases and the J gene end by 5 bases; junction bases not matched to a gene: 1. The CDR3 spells CAWGQGYGYTF. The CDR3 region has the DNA TGTGCCTGGGGACAGGGTTATGGCTACACCTTC.

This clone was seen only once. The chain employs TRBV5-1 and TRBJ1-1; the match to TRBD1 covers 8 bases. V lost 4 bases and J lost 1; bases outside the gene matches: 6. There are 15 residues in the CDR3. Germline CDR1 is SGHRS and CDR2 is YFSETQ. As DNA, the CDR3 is TGCGCCAGCAGCCGACAAGGGACAGGGAACACTGAAGCTTTCTTT. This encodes CASSRQGTGNTEAFF.

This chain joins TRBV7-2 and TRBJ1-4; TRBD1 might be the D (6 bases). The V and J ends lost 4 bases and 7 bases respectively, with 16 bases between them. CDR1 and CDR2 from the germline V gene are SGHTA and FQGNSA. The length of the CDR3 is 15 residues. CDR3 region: CASSSAQGRGEKLFF. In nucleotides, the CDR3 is TGTGCCAGCAGCTCTGCACAGGGAAGGGGTGAAAAACTGTTTTTT.

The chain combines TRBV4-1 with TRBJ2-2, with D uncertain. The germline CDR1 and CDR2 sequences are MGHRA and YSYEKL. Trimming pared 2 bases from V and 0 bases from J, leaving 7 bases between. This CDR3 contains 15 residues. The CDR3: CASSQRDSNTGELFF. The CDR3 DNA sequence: TGCGCCAGCAGCCAAAGAGACTCGAACACCGGGGAGCTGTTTTTT.

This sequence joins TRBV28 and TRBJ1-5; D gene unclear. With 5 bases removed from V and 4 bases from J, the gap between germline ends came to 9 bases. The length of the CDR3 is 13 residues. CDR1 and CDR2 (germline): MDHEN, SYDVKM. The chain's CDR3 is CASSINQNQPQHF. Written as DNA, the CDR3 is TGTGCCAGCAGTATAAACCAGAATCAGCCCCAGCATTTT.

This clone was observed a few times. CDR3 nucleotide sequence: TGTGCCAGCAGCTCCCGGGTAGAGGACACTGAAGCTTTCTTT. Amino acids: CASSSRVEDTEAFF. The chain is built from TRBV11-2 and TRBJ1-1, with D hard to call. The CDR3 length is 14 residues. CDR1 and CDR2 from the germline V gene are SGHAT and FQNNGV. V lost 4 bases and J 3 bases, leaving 12 bases between the germline ends. Supplemented by reference TRBV11-2 and TRBJ1-1, the full variable domain reads EAGVAQSPRYKIIEKRQSVAFWCNPISGHATLYWYQQILGQGPKLLIQFQNNGVVDDSQLPKDRFSAERLKGVDSTLKIQPAKLEDSAVYLCASSSRVEDTEAFFGQGTRLTVV.

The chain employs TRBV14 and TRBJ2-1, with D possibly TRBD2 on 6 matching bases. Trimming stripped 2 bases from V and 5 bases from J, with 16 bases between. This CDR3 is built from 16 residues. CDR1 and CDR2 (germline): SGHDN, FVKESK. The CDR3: CASSQNRFWGDNEQFF. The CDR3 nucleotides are TGTGCCAGCAGCCAAAACAGGTTTTGGGGGGACAATGAGCAGTTCTTC. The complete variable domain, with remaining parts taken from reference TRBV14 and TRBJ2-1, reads EAGVTQFPSHSVIEKGQTVTLRCDPISGHDNLYWYRRVMGKEIKFLLHFVKESKQDESGMPNNRFLAERTGGTYSTLKVQPAELEDSGVYFCASSQNRFWGDNEQFFGPGTRLTVL.

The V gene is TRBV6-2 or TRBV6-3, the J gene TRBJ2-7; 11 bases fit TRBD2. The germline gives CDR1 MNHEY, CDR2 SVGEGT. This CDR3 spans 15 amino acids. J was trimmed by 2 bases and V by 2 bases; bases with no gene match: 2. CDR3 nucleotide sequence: TGTGCCAGCAGTTACGGGACTAGCGGAACCTACGAGCAGTACTTC. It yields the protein CASSYGTSGTYEQYF.

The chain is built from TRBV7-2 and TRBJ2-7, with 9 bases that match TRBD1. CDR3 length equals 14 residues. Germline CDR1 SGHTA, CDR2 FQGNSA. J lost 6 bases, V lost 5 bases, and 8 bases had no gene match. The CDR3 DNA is TGTGCCAGCAGCCTCCGGGACAGGGACCGCGAGCAGTACTTC. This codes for CASSLRDRDREQYF. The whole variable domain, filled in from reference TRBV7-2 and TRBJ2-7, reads GAGVSQSPSNKVTEKGKDVELRCDPISGHTALYWYRQSLGQGLEFLIYFQGNSAPDKSGLPSDRFSAERTGGSVSTLTIQRTQQEDSAVYLCASSLRDRDREQYFGPGTRLTVT.

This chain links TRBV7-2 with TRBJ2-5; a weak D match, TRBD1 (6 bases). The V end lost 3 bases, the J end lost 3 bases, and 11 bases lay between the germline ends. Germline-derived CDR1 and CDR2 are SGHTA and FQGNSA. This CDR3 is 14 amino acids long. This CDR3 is CASSLGDRKETQYF. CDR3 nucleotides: TGTGCCAGCAGCTTGGGAGACAGGAAAGAGACCCAGTACTTC.

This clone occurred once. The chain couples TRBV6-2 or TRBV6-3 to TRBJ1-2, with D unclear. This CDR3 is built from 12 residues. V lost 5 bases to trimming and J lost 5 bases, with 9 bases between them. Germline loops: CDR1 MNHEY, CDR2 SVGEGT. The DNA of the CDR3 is TGTGCCAGCAGTCGGTCCTCTTATGGCTACACCTTC. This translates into CASSRSSYGYTF.

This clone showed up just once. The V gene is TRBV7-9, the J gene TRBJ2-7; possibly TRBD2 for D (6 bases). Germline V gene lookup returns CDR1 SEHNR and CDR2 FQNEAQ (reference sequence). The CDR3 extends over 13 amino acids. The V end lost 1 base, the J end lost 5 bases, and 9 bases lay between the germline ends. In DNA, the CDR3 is TGTGCCAGCAGCTTAGTGTCGGGAGACGAGCAGTACTTC. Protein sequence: CASSLVSGDEQYF.

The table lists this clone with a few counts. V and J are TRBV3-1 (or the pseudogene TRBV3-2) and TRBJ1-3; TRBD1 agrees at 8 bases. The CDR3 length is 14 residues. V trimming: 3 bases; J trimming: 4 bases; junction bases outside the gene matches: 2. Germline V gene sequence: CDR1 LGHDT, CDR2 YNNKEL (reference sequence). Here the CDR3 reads CASSQAGGGNTIYF. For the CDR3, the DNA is TGTGCCAGCAGCCAGGCAGGGGGCGGAAACACCATATATTTT.

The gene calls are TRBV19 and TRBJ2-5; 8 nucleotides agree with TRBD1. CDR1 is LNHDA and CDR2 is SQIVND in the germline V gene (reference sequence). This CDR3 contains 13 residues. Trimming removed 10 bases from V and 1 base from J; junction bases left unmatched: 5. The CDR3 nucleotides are TGTGCCACCACAGGACAGGGCCAAGAGACCCAGTACTTC. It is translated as CATTGQGQETQYF. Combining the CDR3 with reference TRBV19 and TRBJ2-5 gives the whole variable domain DGGITQSPKYLFRKEGQNVTLSCEQNLNHDAMYWYRQDPGQGLRLIYYSQIVNDFQKGDIAEGYSVSREKKESFPLTVTSAQKNPTAFYLCATTGQGQETQYFGPGTRLLVL.

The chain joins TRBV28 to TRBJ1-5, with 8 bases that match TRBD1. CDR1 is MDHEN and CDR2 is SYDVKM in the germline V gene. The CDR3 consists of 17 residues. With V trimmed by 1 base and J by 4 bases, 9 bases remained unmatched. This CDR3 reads CASSLFKRTGTNQPQHF. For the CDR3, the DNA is TGTGCCAGCAGTTTATTCAAGCGGACAGGGACTAATCAGCCCCAGCATTTT.